This entry is about one T cell receptor beta chain. TCRdb processed the RT-PCR reads anew with MiXCR; each CDR3 protein has one entry. The sample records about 570,000 distinct CDR3 sequences, approximately 10% being singletons. This sample was included in a study of response to subunit inactivated influenza vaccine. The trim removed 4 bases at V and 2 bases at J, leaving 5 bases unmatched. Germline loops: CDR1 LGHNA, CDR2 YSLEER. This CDR3 comprises 16 residues. The same data also contributed to another study, on T cells expressing NK-cell markers. That work states: For TCR beta, cDNA was produced by 5'RACE template switching with UMIs. The authors derived TCR beta repertoires from sorted CD3+CD56+NKG2C+, CD3+CD56+NKG2C- and CD3+CD56-NKG2C+ T cells. Sorting was limited to alpha-beta TCR-expressing T cells with an anti-gamma-delta TCR antibody in several experiments. Also leading the CD3+CD56-NKG2C+ fraction in a few donors were these clonotypes.

This sequence was found in a man aged 50 or older who received an inactivated influenza vaccine. The V and J genes are TRBV4-3 and TRBJ2-2; 9 nucleotides agree with TRBD2. The sample was PBMCs from blood, taken on the day of vaccination. CDR3 protein: CASSLGLATNTGELFF. The CDR3 DNA follows: TGCGCCAGCAGCCTCGGACTAGCGACCAACACCGGGGAGCTGTTTTTT.